This TCR beta chain derives from a study of PD-L1 blockade in urothelial cancer. Study context: Between 0 and 3 prior chemotherapy regimens had been given to patients.

Data came from immunoSEQ multiplex PCR; TCRdb stores just in-frame clones and leaves some out. The sample lists 100,000 to 150,000 clones; 86% were seen once. Time point in this sample: peripheral blood 6 weeks after treatment start. The source is a man in his fifties or sixties with urothelial cancer. This material consisted of PBMCs, taken around atezolizumab (anti-PD-L1) treatment.

This CDR3 reads CASSLVGLRDRSNTEAFF. The CDR3 nucleotides read TGTGCCAGCAGCTTAGTCGGACTGCGGGATAGATCGAACACTGAAGCTTTCTTT. The chain links TRBV7-9 to TRBJ1-1; no clear D. CDR1 SEHNR and CDR2 FQNEAQ come from the germline V gene (reference sequence). This CDR3 comprises 18 residues. V lost 1 base and J 1 base, leaving 19 bases between the germline ends.